The clone carrying this TCR beta chain occurred many times. The germline gene is not matched at one end of the junction; a read error may be the cause. The data originate from a study of identical twins. The CDR3 extends over 15 amino acids. Germline CDR1 SGHRS, CDR2 YFSETQ. cDNA molecules carried unique molecular identifiers, and template switching added a universal primer site. TCRdb reanalysed the 5' RACE reads using MiXCR and keeps one entry per CDR3 protein. The sample records about 700,000 distinct CDR3 sequences, 8.5% to 9.5% being singletons. These same data were also listed under a study on yellow fever vaccine responses in identical twins.

The V and J genes are TRBV5-1 and TRBJ2-7, with TRBD1 as a possible D gene (6 bases). The sequenced sample consisted of PBMCs. This receptor was taken from a woman in her late teens or twenties in good health. Here the CDR3 DNA reads TGTGCCAGCAGCTTAGGGGCAGGGGCCGCCTACGAGCAGTACTTC. This translates into CASSLGAGAAYEQYF.